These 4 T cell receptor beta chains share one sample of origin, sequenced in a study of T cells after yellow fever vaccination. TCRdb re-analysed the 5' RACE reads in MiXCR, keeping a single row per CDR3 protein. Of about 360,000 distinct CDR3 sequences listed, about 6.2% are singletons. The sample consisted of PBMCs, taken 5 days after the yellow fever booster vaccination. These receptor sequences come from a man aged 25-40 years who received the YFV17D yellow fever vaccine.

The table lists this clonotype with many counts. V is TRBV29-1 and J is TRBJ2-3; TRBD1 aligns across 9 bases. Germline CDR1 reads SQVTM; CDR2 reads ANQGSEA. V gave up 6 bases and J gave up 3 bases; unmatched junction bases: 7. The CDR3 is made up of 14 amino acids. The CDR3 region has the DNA TGCAGCGTACAGGGACAGGGATCAACAGATACGCAGTATTTT. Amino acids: CSVQGQGSTDTQYF.

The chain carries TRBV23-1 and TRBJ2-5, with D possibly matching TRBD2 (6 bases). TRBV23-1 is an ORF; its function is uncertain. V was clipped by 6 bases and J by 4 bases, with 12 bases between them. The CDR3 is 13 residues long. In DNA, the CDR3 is TGCGCCAGCAGCCCCCCGCGGGGAGAGACCCAGTACTTC. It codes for CASSPPRGETQYF.

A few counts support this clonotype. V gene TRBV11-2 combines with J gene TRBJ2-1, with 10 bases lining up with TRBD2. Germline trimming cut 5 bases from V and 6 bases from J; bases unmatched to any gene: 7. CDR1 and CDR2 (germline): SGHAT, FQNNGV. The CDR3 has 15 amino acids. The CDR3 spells CASSIGLAEFNEQFF. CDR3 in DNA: TGTGCCAGCAGCATTGGACTAGCGGAATTCAATGAGCAGTTCTTC.

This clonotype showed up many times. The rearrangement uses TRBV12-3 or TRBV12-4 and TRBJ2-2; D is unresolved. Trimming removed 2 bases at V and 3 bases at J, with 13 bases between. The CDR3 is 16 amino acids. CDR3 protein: CASSLSPHGDTGELFF. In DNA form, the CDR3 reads TGTGCCAGCAGTTTAAGTCCTCATGGGGACACCGGGGAGCTGTTTTTT.